This is a list of T cell receptor beta chains from one sample in a study of blood T cell repertoires in COVID-19. The data were produced by immunoSEQ multiplex PCR, yet TCRdb's version contains in-frame clones alone and is incomplete. This sample carries around 200,000 clones, about 83% of them seen once, and the ten largest clones take roughly 2.9%. Sample: peripheral blood. Receptor source: a man aged 50 to 59 with active or convalescent COVID-19. CDR3s include the opening cysteine and the closing phenylalanine or tryptophan. Each record gives: clone size, V gene, J gene, CDR3 protein. Some rows mark clone size as missing; the rest say once, few, many or name a class of expanded clone.

.	TRBV7-2	TRBJ2-7	CASSLGLAATAYEQYF
.	TRBV5-1	TRBJ1-2	CASSPGQGRDGYTF
.	TRBV19	TRBJ1-1	CASKARRNTEAFF
.	TRBV19	TRBJ2-2	CASTVGPGELFF
.	TRBV11-2	TRBJ1-3	CASSLPIENTIYF
.	TRBV27	TRBJ1-1	CASSLAGPNTEAFF
.	TRBV2	TRBJ2-2	CASSEWGRATGELFF
.	TRBV5-4	TRBJ2-3	CASSLKMAGGDTQYF
.	TRBV29-1	TRBJ2-5	CSVAAVGTPGETQYF
.	TRBV7-2	TRBJ1-1	CASSQDRLVEGTEAFF
.	TRBV29-1	TRBJ2-5	CSVEHGEETQYF
.	TRBV19	TRBJ2-1	CASSTRAAAGGPYNEQFF
.	TRBV7-9	TRBJ1-4	CASSLGDSYNEKLFF
.	TRBV10-2	TRBJ2-7	CASSEAAGGPYEQYF
once	TRBV7-9	TRBJ1-1	CASSLRQDTEAFF
.	TRBV14	TRBJ2-3	CASSPPGTASTDTQYF
.	TRBV7-9	TRBJ1-6	CASSSRDSPFQSLHF
.	TRBV6-5	TRBJ2-3	CASSYSGGTDTQYF
.	TRBV24-1	TRBJ1-5	CASSGGAGQPQHF
.	TRBV12-2	TRBJ1-2	CASRLVSRQGPYGYTF
.	TRBV11-3	TRBJ2-7	CASSLDPTGQQYF
once	TRBV9	TRBJ2-5	CASSPRQVGETQYF
.	TRBV4-1	TRBJ1-1	CASSQPHGGLTEAFF
.	TRBV29-1	TRBJ2-1	CSVSSPWSYNEQFF
once	TRBV7-9	TRBJ2-1	CASSLGTSGYNEQFF
.	TRBV2	TRBJ2-7	CASAGTSGYEQYF
.	TRBV5-1	TRBJ1-3	CASSRFPGQGANGNTIYF
.	TRBV7-9	TRBJ2-2	CASSLFGGPSTGELFF
.	TRBV11-2	TRBJ1-2	CASSFSRGPANYGYTF
.	TRBV27	TRBJ1-6	CASSLVQGASVYHNSPLHF
.	TRBV4-1	TRBJ2-1	CASSQGLAGNYEQFF
once	TRBV10-3	TRBJ1-2	CAISESGQGASGGDGYTF
.	TRBV4-2	TRBJ1-6	CASSQDYRGSSYNSPLHF
once	TRBV11-3	TRBJ2-3	CASSLDGGEEYF
.	TRBV27	TRBJ1-5	CASRAQGAGQPQHF
.	TRBV4-1	TRBJ2-6	CASSLYAHGQGTGANVLTF
.	TRBV7-2	TRBJ1-1	CASSHPQGGATEAFF
.	TRBV2	TRBJ1-3	CASGDYSGNTIYF
few	TRBV6-1	TRBJ2-2	CASSEPSGSTGELFF
few	TRBV2	TRBJ2-3	CASSALEDTQYF
.	TRBV2	TRBJ2-1	CASSVAEPSYNEQFF
.	TRBV12-3/TRBV12-4	TRBJ1-1	CASSFQGASRAFF
.	TRBV5-4	TRBJ1-1	CASSQGNTEAFF
.	TRBV6-2/TRBV6-3	TRBJ2-7	CASSYLAPVNPTYEQYF
.	TRBV6-5	TRBJ1-1	CASRPLRENTEAFF
few	TRBV10-3	TRBJ1-1	CAISDPGQANTEAFF
.	TRBV19	TRBJ2-3	CASSTSVFRRGGGTDTQYF
.	TRBV5-4	TRBJ1-3	CASKGGTGNTIYF
.	TRBV6-5	TRBJ2-5	CASSPGTGERQTQYF
.	TRBV9	TRBJ2-1	CATTLEKTSGGEHCKYNEQFF
once	TRBV28	TRBJ1-6	CASSLSNGQVESSPLHF
.	TRBV18	TRBJ1-2	CASSPAGQGPYGYTF
.	TRBV15	TRBJ1-5	CATSRDSGDQPQHF
.	TRBV27	TRBJ2-7	CASSLSRQGSTYEQYF
.	TRBV5-1	TRBJ2-2	CASTPSTGARERNTGELFF
.	TRBV5-1	TRBJ1-2	CASSLARDGLSGYTF